This is a list of T cell receptor beta chains from one sample in a study of CD8+ T cells in alopecia areata. Sequencing was performed with immunoSEQ multiplex PCR; in TCRdb, only in-frame clones are kept and a portion is missing. Found here are 80,000 or so clones, 60% to 70% of them singletons; the top ten hold about a quarter. Here the sequenced sample was CD8+ T cells sorted from blood, taken at week 24, from a patient treated with tofacitinib. The source is a human donor with alopecia areata. CDR3s include the opening cysteine and the closing phenylalanine or tryptophan. A D gene is named only where the DNA matches it firmly. Clone size, where shown, is once, few, many, or a class for clones that have expanded.

-,-,TRBJ1-5,TRBV2,17,CASSETLSPLRNQPQHF,TGTGCCAGCAGTGAAACCCTAAGTCCCCTACGCAATCAGCCCCAGCATTTT
-,-,TRBJ1-1,TRBV7-2,13,CASSWGIGTEAFF,TGTGCCAGCAGCTGGGGGATCGGCACTGAAGCTTTCTTT
TRBD1,-,TRBJ2-1,TRBV7-6,19,CASSAPGQGLVSSYNEQFF,TGTGCCAGCAGCGCACCGGGACAGGGGTTAGTAAGCTCCTACAATGAGCAGTTCTTC
-,-,TRBJ1-1,TRBV7-3,13,CASSLAPYTEAFF,TGTGCCAGCAGCTTAGCGCCATACACTGAAGCTTTCTTT
TRBD1,-,TRBJ2-7,TRBV7-8,13,CASSSDRVSEQYF,TGTGCCAGCAGCTCGGACAGGGTCAGTGAGCAGTACTTC
-,-,TRBJ1-1,TRBV7-2,11,CASSLTGKAFF,TGTGCCAGCAGCCTGACGGGGAAAGCTTTCTTT
-,-,TRBJ2-3,TRBV6-4,16,CASSERRQSSTDTQYF,TGTGCCAGCAGTGAACGGCGGCAGTCAAGCACAGATACGCAGTATTTT
-,-,TRBJ2-5,TRBV7-9,16,CASSLVSVGTEETQYF,TGTGCCAGCAGCTTAGTTTCAGTTGGGACCGAAGAGACCCAGTACTTC
-,few,TRBJ2-1,TRBV19,16,CASSLTGTPAYNEQFF,TGTGCCAGTAGTCTCACCGGGACTCCAGCCTACAATGAGCAGTTCTTC
TRBD2,-,TRBJ2-1,TRBV9,16,CASSVTGGDSYNEQFF,TGTGCCAGCAGCGTAACCGGGGGGGACTCCTACAATGAGCAGTTCTTC
-,-,TRBJ2-7,TRBV13,14,CASTGTESRYEQYF,TGTGCCAGCACCGGGACCGAGTCTCGTTACGAGCAGTACTTC
TRBD2,-,TRBJ2-5,TRBV9,14,CASSVGLAGETQYF,TGTGCCAGCAGCGTAGGCCTAGCGGGTGAGACCCAGTACTTC
-,-,TRBJ2-2,TRBV30,13,CAWIPRIAGELFF,TGTGCCTGGATCCCGCGGATCGCCGGGGAGCTGTTTTTT
-,-,TRBJ1-1,TRBV5-1,14,CASSLSDGNTEAFF,TGCGCCAGCAGCTTGTCAGACGGGAACACTGAAGCTTTCTTT